This paragraph reports one T cell receptor beta chain. The antigen remains undetermined. In germline, CDR1 is SGHNT, CDR2 YYREEE (reference sequence). Germline trimming cut 3 bases from V and 1 base from J; bases unmatched to any gene: 4. The CDR3 runs 15 residues. Profiling relied on immunoSEQ multiplex PCR, and the TCRdb table lists in-frame clones only, not all of them. Among 150,000 to 200,000 clones listed, about 94% were seen once. This sample was included in a study of T cell responses to AZD1222 COVID-19 vaccine. The study, taken as a whole, reports: Regions 160-218 and 743-854 dominated among vaccine-associated CD4 TCRs spanning spike. Variant regions that are unmutated are reportedly the target of nearly half of spike-specific TCRs. Donors skewed white British and female; clonal diversity was possibly underestimated. Increased Spike-specific TCR breadth and depth were observed after two AZD1222 doses.

The sample here was peripheral blood, taken on day 0 of AZD1222 vaccination. V gene TRBV5-4 combines with J gene TRBJ1-2, with 9 bases matching TRBD1. This sequence was found in an adult in good health. Written as DNA, the CDR3 is TGTGCCAGCAGCTGGGACAGGGCCCTTAACTATGGCTACACCTTC. It specifies CASSWDRALNYGYTF.